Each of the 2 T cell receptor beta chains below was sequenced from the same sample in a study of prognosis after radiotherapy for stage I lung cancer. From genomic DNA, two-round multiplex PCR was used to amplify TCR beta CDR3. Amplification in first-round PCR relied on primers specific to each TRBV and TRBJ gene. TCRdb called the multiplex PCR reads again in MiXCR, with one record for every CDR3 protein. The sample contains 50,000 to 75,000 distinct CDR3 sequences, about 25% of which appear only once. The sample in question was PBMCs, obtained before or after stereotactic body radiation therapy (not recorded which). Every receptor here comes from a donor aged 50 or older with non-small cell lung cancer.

The CDR3 loop is CASSATVNTEAFF. CDR3 bases: TGTGCCAGCAGTGCGACGGTGAACACTGAAGCTTTCTTT. The chain uses TRBV5-4 and TRBJ1-1; no clear D gene. The CDR3 runs to 13 residues. V was shortened by 5 bases and J by 0 bases, with 8 bases between the two germline ends. Germline loops: CDR1 SGHNT, CDR2 YYREEE (reference sequence).

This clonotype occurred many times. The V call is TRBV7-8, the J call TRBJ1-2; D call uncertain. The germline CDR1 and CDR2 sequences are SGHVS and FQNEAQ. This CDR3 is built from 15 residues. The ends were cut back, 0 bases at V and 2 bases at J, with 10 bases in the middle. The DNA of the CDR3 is TGTGCCAGCAGCTTAGCCAGCCAGGCCAACTATGGCTACACCTTC. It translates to CASSLASQANYGYTF.